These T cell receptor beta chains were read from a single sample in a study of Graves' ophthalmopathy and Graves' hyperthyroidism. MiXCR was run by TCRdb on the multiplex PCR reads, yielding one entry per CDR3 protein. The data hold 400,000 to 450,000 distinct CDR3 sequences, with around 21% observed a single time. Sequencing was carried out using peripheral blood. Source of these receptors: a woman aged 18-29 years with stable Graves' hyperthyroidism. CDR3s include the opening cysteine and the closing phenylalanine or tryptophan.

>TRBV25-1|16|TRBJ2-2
CASSGLAGGSAGKLFF
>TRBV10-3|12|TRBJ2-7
CAIGGGSYEQYF
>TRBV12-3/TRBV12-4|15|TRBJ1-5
CASSTNSGSNQPQHF
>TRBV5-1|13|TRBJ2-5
CASSYDRAETQYF
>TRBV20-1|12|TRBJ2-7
CSARGEDYEQYF
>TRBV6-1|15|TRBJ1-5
CASSERDFRNQPQHF
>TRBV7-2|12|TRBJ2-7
CASSPAVGEQYF
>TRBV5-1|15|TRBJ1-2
CASSSTSQRAEGYTF
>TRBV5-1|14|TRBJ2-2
CASSPGDHGGELFF
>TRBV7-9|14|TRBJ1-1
CASSLVQVNTEAFF
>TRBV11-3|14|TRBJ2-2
CASSLVSVSGELFF
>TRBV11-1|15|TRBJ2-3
CASSPVFAGVDTQYF
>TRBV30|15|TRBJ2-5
CAWSPGQVRIETQYF
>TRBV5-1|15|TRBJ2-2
CASSPRTDMSGELFF
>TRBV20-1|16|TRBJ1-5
CSARDGTEYSNQPQHF